This T cell receptor (beta chain) was recorded in a study of neurological immune-mediated disorders. Study outcomes and limitations: None of the CDR3 amino acid sequences found in expanded clones was shared across subjects. This suggests that the TCR-beta repertoires were private in all groups. Patients with HTLV-1-associated myelopathy showed the most TCR clonal expansion. Those with multiple sclerosis showed the least, falling below healthy controls.

The CDR3 contains 14 residues. Germline CDR1 is KGHSH and CDR2 is LQKENI. A remark on this clonotype: Its antigen is as yet unknown. Compared with germline, one end of the junction differs, possibly owing to a read error.

Synthesis of cDNA was carried out by template-switch 5'RACE. The reaction used 10-nucleotide random UMIs. TCRdb processed the 5' RACE reads anew with MiXCR; each CDR3 protein has one entry. The table records some 60,000 distinct CDR3 sequences, approximately 12% of them present only once. Time point: longitudinal time-point 1 (baseline). 2 million unsorted PBMCs were stored in RNAlater at -80 °C before RNA extraction. This TCR derives from a male donor with HTLV-1-associated myelopathy (HAM/TSP). The material sequenced was PBMCs. The genes are TRBV18 and TRBJ1-5; D is ambiguous. DNA of the CDR3: TGTGTCAGCTCACCACAGACAACTAATCAGCCCCAGCATTTT. Translating gives CVSSPQTTNQPQHF. The full variable domain, its missing parts supplied by reference TRBV18 and TRBJ1-5, is NAGVMQNPRHLVRRRGQEARLRCSPMKGHSHVYWYRQLPEEGLKFMVYLQKENIIDESGMPKERFSAEFPKEGPSILRIQQVVRGDSAAYFCVSSPQTTNQPQHFGDGTRLSIL.